Following are 17 T cell receptor beta chains from one sample sequenced in a study of CD8+CD57+ T cells in acquired aplastic anemia. Whoever was chosen for sequencing had shown CD8+CD57+ cell expansion by flow cytometry. Template material for TCR beta VDJ and CDR3 profiling consisted of genomic DNA. From the reads, TCRdb called clonotypes with MiXCR, one entry per CDR3 protein. The sample consists of around 190,000 distinct CDR3 sequences, around 50% of them appearing once. The sequenced sample consisted of sorted CD4+, CD8+, or CD8+CD57+ T cells (not recorded which) from PBMCs. The source is a human donor with aplastic anemia.

This clonotype was seen ten or more times. The chain recombines TRBV15 with TRBJ2-5; 8 bases fit TRBD1. Per the germline V gene, CDR1 is LNHNV and CDR2 is YYDKDF (reference sequence). The CDR3 contains 16 residues. V dropped 1 base and J dropped 5; count of bases not matched to a gene: 9. CDR3 loop: CATSRGQGAVGETQYF. DNA for the CDR3: TGTGCCACCAGCAGAGGCCAGGGGGCAGTTGGGGAGACCCAGTACTTC.

This clonotype was counted ten times or more. This chain connects TRBV19 to TRBJ2-1, with 9 bases identical to TRBD1. The CDR3 length is 14 residues. V lost 3 bases to trimming and J lost 8 bases; unmatched junction nucleotides: 5. Germline V lookup: CDR1 LNHDA, CDR2 SQIVND (reference sequence). In nucleotides, the CDR3 is TGTGCCAGTAGTATTGCCGGGACAGGGTATGAGCAGTTCTTC. Protein: CASSIAGTGYEQFF.

The table lists this clonotype with a few counts. This chain links TRBV24-1 with TRBJ1-1; D remains unclear. Germline V gene data show CDR1 as KGHDR and CDR2 as SFDVKD. This CDR3 is built from 11 residues. Between the trimmed V and J ends, which lost 3 bases and 4 bases, there was a span of 2 bases. The CDR3: CATSDGTEAFF. Here the CDR3 DNA reads TGTGCCACCAGTGATGGCACTGAAGCTTTCTTT.

The chain joins TRBV14 to TRBJ2-7, with unresolved D. Germline assignment: CDR1 SGHDN and CDR2 FVKESK. V was clipped by 8 bases and J by 3 bases, with 26 bases between them. CDR3 length: 17 residues. CDR3 DNA sequence: TGTGCCAGCTTGGAAGGTGAAGGGCGGTGGAAGAGCTACGAGCAGTACTTC. Residues: CASLEGEGRWKSYEQYF.

This clonotype was found many times. The chain combines TRBV2 with TRBJ2-7; a possible D gene is TRBD1 (6 bases). CDR1 SNHLY and CDR2 FYNNEI come from the germline V gene. The CDR3 has 13 residues. V was cut by 4 bases and J by 0 bases, with 7 bases left in between. In nucleotides, the CDR3 is TGTGCCAGCAGTGGGGACACCTCCTACGAGCAGTACTTC. It translates to CASSGDTSYEQYF.

The rearrangement uses TRBV20-1 and TRBJ2-7, with D perhaps TRBD1 (6 bases). The V and J ends lost 0 bases and 7 bases respectively, with 13 bases between them. Germline V gives CDR1 DFQATT, CDR2 SNEGSKA (reference sequence). The CDR3 sequence is 13 residues long. Written as DNA, the CDR3 is TGCAGTGCTAGAGATCTCAGGGGTTGGGAGCAGTACTTC. Encoded protein: CSARDLRGWEQYF.

The chain carries TRBV12-3 or TRBV12-4 and TRBJ1-1, with D unclear. Trimming stripped 6 bases from V and 6 bases from J, with 17 bases between. This CDR3 is 14 amino acids long. The CDR3: CASSPRTGGAEAFF. CDR3 in DNA: TGTGCCAGCAGCCCGAGGACGGGCGGTGCTGAAGCTTTCTTT.

This clonotype appeared many times. The chain recombines TRBV5-6 with TRBJ2-5; D may be TRBD2 (7 bases). CDR1 and CDR2 (germline): SGHDT, YYEEEE. The CDR3 loop spans 14 amino acids. The V end lost 3 bases, the J end lost 5 bases, and 14 bases lay between the germline ends. DNA for the CDR3: TGTGCCAGCAGCTCGGCGGGGGCCGGGGAGACCCAGTACTTC. Encoded protein: CASSSAGAGETQYF.

V and J are TRBV20-1 and TRBJ2-5, with D maybe TRBD2 (5 bases). V was trimmed by 5 bases and J by 1 base, leaving 23 bases between them. This CDR3 has 17 amino acids. In germline, CDR1 is DFQATT, CDR2 SNEGSKA (reference sequence). CDR3 amino acids: CSAGSPLGIRTQETQYF. In nucleotides, the CDR3 is TGCAGTGCTGGGAGCCCCCTCGGAATAAGGACCCAAGAGACCCAGTACTTC.

This clonotype was detected ten times or more. The chain carries TRBV12-3 or TRBV12-4 and TRBJ1-1; perhaps TRBD1 as D (5 bases). The CDR3 runs 13 residues. V shed 3 bases and J shed 4 bases, with 9 bases lying between them. Here the CDR3 reads CASSFRESTEAFF. DNA of the CDR3: TGTGCCAGCAGTTTCAGGGAGAGCACTGAAGCTTTCTTT.

This clonotype is medium-sized by share. The J gene is TRBJ2-1, the V gene TRBV10-3; D possibly corresponds to TRBD1 (7 bases). The CDR3 is 14 residues long. Trimming removed 5 bases from V and 5 bases from J, with 13 bases in between. Germline CDR1 and CDR2: ENHRY and SYGVKD. The CDR3 nucleotides read TGTGCCATCAGTTACCAGGGGGGTGACAATGAGCAGTTCTTC. It codes for CAISYQGGDNEQFF.

This clonotype was counted once. The chain couples TRBV10-3 to TRBJ2-3; D perhaps matches TRBD2 (6 bases). The CDR3 covers 14 residues. Trimming pared 2 bases from V and 4 bases from J, leaving 10 bases between. Germline values: CDR1 ENHRY, CDR2 SYGVKD. The chain's CDR3 is CAISEAGTADTQYF. The CDR3 DNA is TGTGCCATCAGTGAGGCGGGGACGGCAGATACGCAGTATTTT.

At least ten counts were recorded for this clonotype. This sequence joins TRBV4-2 and TRBJ2-7; 9 nucleotides match TRBD2. Per the germline V gene, CDR1 is LGHNA and CDR2 is YNFKEQ. J was trimmed by 9 bases and V by 4 bases; bases with no gene match: 13. The CDR3 totals 15 residues. The CDR3 DNA reads TGTGCCAGCAGCCCCGGAGGCGGGGGGGCAAAGGGGCAGTACTTC. Translated: CASSPGGGGAKGQYF.

The V gene is TRBV10-2, the J gene TRBJ2-1, with D hard to call. CDR1 is WSHSY and CDR2 is SAAADI in the germline V gene. The CDR3 loop spans 12 amino acids. V was pared by 3 bases and J by 6 bases, with 6 bases between. The CDR3 sequence is CASSDLGNEQFF. The CDR3 coding sequence is TGCGCCAGCAGTGACCTAGGCAATGAGCAGTTCTTC.

The count of this clonotype is one. The chain is built from TRBV20-1 and TRBJ1-2, with D possibly being TRBD1 (6 bases). V was cut by 7 bases and J by 0 bases, with 18 bases left in between. The CDR3 runs to 15 residues. The germline V gene has CDR1 DFQATT and CDR2 SNEGSKA (reference sequence). In DNA form, the CDR3 reads TGCAGTGTCCCCGAGACGGGGGGCGCTAACTATGGCTACACCTTC. As protein: CSVPETGGANYGYTF.

The V gene is TRBV14, the J gene TRBJ2-5; D call uncertain. CDR3 length equals 12 residues. V was pared by 3 bases and J by 5 bases, with 7 bases between. CDR1 and CDR2 from the germline V gene are SGHDN and FVKESK. CDR3 coding DNA: TGTGCCAGCAGCCACACTTGGGAGACCCAGTACTTC. This encodes CASSHTWETQYF.

This chain connects TRBV15 to TRBJ1-6, with D hard to call. The CDR3 is 16 amino acids. The V end was cut by 7 bases, the J end by 7 bases, with 20 bases between. Germline CDR1 reads LNHNV; CDR2 reads YYDKDF (reference sequence). Here the CDR3 DNA reads TGTGCCACCATTCCCTTGGGAAACCGGGAAAATTCACCCCTCCACTTT. Residues: CATIPLGNRENSPLHF.